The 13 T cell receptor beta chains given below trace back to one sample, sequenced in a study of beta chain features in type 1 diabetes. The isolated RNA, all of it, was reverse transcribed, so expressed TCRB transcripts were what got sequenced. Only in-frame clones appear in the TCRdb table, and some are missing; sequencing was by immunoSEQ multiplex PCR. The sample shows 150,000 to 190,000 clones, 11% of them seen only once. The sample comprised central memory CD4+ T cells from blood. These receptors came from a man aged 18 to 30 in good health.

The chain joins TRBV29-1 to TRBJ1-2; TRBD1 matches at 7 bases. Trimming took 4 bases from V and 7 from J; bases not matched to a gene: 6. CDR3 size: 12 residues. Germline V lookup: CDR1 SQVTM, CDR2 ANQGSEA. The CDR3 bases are TGCAGCGTTGTGACAGGGAAGGTTGGCTACACCTTC. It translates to CSVVTGKVGYTF.

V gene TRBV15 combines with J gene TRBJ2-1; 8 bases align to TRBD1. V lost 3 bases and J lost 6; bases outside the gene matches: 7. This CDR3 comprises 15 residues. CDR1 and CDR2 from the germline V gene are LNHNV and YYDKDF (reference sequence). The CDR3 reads CATSRIGTGFNEQFF. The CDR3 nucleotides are TGTGCCACCAGCAGGATCGGGACAGGATTCAATGAGCAGTTCTTC.

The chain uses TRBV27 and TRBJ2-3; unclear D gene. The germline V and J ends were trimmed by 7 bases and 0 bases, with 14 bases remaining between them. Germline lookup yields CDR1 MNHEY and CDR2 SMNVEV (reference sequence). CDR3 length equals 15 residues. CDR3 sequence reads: CASTQLDRSTDTQYF. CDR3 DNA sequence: TGTGCCAGCACCCAACTGGACCGAAGCACAGATACGCAGTATTTT.

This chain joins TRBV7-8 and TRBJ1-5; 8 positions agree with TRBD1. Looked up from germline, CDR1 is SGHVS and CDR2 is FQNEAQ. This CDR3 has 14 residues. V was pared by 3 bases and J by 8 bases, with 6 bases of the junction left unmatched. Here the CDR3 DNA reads TGTGCCAGCAGCTTTGCAGGGGGCGCGAAGCCCCAGCATTTT. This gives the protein CASSFAGGAKPQHF.

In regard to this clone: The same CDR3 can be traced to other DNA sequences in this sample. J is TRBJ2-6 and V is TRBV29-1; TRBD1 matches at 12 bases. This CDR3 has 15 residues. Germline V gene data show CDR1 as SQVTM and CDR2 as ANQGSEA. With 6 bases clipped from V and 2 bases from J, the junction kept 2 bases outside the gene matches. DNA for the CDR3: TGCAGCGTGGGGGACAGGGGGCCTGGGGCCAACGTCCTGACTTTC. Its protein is CSVGDRGPGANVLTF.

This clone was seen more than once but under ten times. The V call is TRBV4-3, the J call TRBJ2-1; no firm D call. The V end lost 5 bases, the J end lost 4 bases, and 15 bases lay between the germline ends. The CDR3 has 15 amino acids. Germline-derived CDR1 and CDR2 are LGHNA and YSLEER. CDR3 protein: CASSIAGQAYNEQFF. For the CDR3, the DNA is TGCGCCAGCAGCATAGCCGGGCAGGCGTACAATGAGCAGTTCTTC.

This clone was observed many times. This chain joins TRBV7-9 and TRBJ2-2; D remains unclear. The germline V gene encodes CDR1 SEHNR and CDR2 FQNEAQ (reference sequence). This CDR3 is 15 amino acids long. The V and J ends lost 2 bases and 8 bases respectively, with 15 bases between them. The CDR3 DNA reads TGTGCCAGCAGCTTATCGCGTGGCGAAATGGGGGAGCTGTTTTTT. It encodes CASSLSRGEMGELFF.

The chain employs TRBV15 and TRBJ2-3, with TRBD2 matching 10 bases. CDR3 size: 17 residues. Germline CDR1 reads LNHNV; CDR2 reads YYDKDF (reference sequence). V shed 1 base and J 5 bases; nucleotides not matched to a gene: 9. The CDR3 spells CATSRGERGGPRDTQYF. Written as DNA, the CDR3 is TGTGCCACCAGCAGAGGGGAGCGGGGGGGCCCTAGAGATACGCAGTATTTT.

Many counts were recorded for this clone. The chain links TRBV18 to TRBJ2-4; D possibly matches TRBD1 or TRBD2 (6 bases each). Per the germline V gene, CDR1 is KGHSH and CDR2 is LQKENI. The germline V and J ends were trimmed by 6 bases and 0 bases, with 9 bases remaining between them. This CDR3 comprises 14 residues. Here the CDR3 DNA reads TGTGCCAGCTCCGGGGGCCCAGCCAAAAACATTCAGTACTTC. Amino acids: CASSGGPAKNIQYF.

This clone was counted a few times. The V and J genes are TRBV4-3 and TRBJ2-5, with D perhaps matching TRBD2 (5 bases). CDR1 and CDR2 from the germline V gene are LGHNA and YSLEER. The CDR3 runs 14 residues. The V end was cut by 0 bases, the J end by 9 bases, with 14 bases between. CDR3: CASSQEKGPRAQYF. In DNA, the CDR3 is TGCGCCAGCAGCCAAGAAAAAGGTCCGCGGGCCCAGTACTTC.

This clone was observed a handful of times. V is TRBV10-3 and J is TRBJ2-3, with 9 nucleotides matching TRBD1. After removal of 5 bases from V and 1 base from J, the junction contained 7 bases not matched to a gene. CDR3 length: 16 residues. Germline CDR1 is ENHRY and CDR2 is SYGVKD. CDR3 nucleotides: TGTGCCATCAGTACCTCGACAGGGGGAGGCACAGATACGCAGTATTTT. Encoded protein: CAISTSTGGGTDTQYF.

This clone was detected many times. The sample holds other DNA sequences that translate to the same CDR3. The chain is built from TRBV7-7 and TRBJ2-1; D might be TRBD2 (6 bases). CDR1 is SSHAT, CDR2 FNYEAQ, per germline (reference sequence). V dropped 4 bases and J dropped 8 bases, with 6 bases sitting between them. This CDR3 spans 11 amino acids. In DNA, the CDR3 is TGTGCCAGCAGCTCGGGAGATGAGCAGTTCTTC. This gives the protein CASSSGDEQFF.

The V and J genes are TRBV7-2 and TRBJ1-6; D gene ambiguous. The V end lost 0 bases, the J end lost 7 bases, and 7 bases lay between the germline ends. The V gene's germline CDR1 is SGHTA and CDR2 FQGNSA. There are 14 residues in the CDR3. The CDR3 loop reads CASSLALGNSPLHF. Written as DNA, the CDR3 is TGTGCCAGCAGCTTAGCGCTAGGGAATTCACCCCTCCACTTT. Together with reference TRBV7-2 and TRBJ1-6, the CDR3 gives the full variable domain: GAGVSQSPSNKVTEKGKDVELRCDPISGHTALYWYRQSLGQGLEFLIYFQGNSAPDKSGLPSDRFSAERTGGSVSTLTIQRTQQEDSAVYLCASSLALGNSPLHFGNGTRLTVT.